Sequencing of this T cell receptor (beta chain) was carried out in a study of T cells and copy number aberrations in small-cell lung cancer. Findings of the study overall: Adjacent lung showed higher T-cell richness and clonality than tumors; density difference nonsignificant.

Germline V gene sequence: CDR1 MNHNY, CDR2 SVGAGI (reference sequence). Trimming cost V 4 bases and J 6 bases; bases outside gene matches: 7. The CDR3 is made up of 14 amino acids. A word on this clone: Its target is unknown.

Profiling relied on immunoSEQ multiplex PCR, and the TCRdb table lists in-frame clones only, not all of them. Of 9,000 to 10,000 clones in the sample, 60% to 80% were seen once. Donors had limited-stage small-cell lung cancer and underwent surgical resection in Hangzhou, China, between about 2008 and 2021. No donor received preoperative chemotherapy or radiotherapy, or immunotherapy before or after surgery. Sequenced sample: normal tissue next to the tumor. This sequence was found in a man aged 55-75 years with small cell lung cancer. The V gene is TRBV6-6, the J gene TRBJ1-2, with 8 bases aligning to TRBD1. The CDR3 spells CASSFGQGRDGYTF. As DNA, the CDR3 is TGTGCCAGCAGTTTTGGACAGGGAAGGGATGGCTACACCTTC.